Below are 25 T cell receptor beta chains sequenced from a single sample in a study of neurological immune-mediated disorders (dated by TCRdb to the late 2010s). To prepare the library, 5' RACE was applied. TCRdb records Illumina HiSeq 2500 as the sequencer. The public reads were reprocessed in TCRdb via fastp at Q25 and MiXCR, keeping in-frame beta chains. Every distinct CDR3 protein forms one entry, paired with its most common genes and DNA. Recorded for this sample are just over 95,000 distinct CDR3 sequences; 3% to 4.5% of them occurred a single time. Approximately 5.9% of the sample lies in the top ten. The sample taken for sequencing was PBMCs. Receptor source: a woman between 18 and 29 years old with multiple sclerosis.

This clonotype occurred many times. The rearrangement joins TRBV5-1 to TRBJ2-7, with TRBD2 matching 7 bases. CDR3 length: 15 amino acids. Per germline, CDR1 SGHRS and CDR2 YFSETQ. The V and J ends lost 2 bases and 3 bases, in that order; junction bases with no gene match: 8. CDR3 residues: CASSFGSGADYEQYF. CDR3 coding DNA: TGCGCCAGCAGCTTTGGGAGCGGGGCCGACTACGAGCAGTACTTC.

This clonotype was recorded many times. The rearrangement joins TRBV5-4 to TRBJ2-3; D is undetermined. This CDR3 is built from 15 residues. The germline gives CDR1 SGHNT, CDR2 YYREEE (reference sequence). V was clipped by 2 bases and J by 0 bases, with 10 bases between them. The CDR3 DNA reads as TGTGCCAGCAGCTTTTTTGGTTCTAGCACAGATACGCAGTATTTT. Protein: CASSFFGSSTDTQYF.

The sample holds many counts of this clonotype. This chain links TRBV20-1 with TRBJ2-7; the match to TRBD2 covers 13 bases. The CDR3 contains 14 residues. Losses at the gene ends were 6 bases for V and 5 bases for J; bases not matched to a gene: 7. CDR1 and CDR2 (germline): DFQATT, SNEGSKA (reference sequence). The CDR3 region has the DNA TGCAGTGCCACGACTAGCGGGAGGAACCACGAGCAGTACTTC. Its translation is CSATTSGRNHEQYF.

This clonotype was seen ten or more times. The V gene is TRBV29-1, the J gene TRBJ2-7; 8 nucleotides line up with TRBD1. The CDR3 covers 13 residues. J gave up 1 base and V 5 bases, and 4 bases lay outside the gene matches. CDR1 is SQVTM and CDR2 is ANQGSEA in the germline V gene. The CDR3 loop reads CSVRGTGSYEQYF. The CDR3 nucleotides read TGCAGCGTTCGTGGGACAGGTTCCTACGAGCAGTACTTC.

This clonotype has at least ten counts. V usage is TRBV5-4 and J usage is TRBJ2-5, with a tentative D call TRBD1 (6 bases). V lost 4 bases, J lost 1 base, and 14 bases lay in between. Germline CDR1 is SGHNT and CDR2 is YYREEE (reference sequence). The CDR3 runs to 15 residues. CDR3 protein: CASSGTGQSQETQYF. The DNA of the CDR3 is TGTGCCAGCAGCGGAACGGGACAAAGCCAAGAGACCCAGTACTTC.

V is TRBV11-2 and J is TRBJ2-1, with D possibly TRBD1 on 5 matching bases. Looked up from germline, CDR1 is SGHAT and CDR2 is FQNNGV. This CDR3 region has 17 residues. Between the trimmed V and J ends, which lost 1 base and 0 bases, there was a span of 13 bases. CDR3 DNA: TGTGCCAGCAGCTTAGCCAGGGCCCCATTCTCCTACAATGAGCAGTTCTTC. It codes for CASSLARAPFSYNEQFF.

This clonotype was detected many times. This CDR3 is CATSDRDRGPHTGELFF. CDR3 bases: TGTGCCACCAGTGACCGGGACAGGGGACCCCACACCGGGGAGCTGTTTTTT. The V and J genes are TRBV24-1 and TRBJ2-2; the match to TRBD1 covers 10 bases. This CDR3 contains 17 residues. J was trimmed by 3 bases and V by 4 bases; bases with no gene match: 7. Looked up from germline, CDR1 is KGHDR and CDR2 is SFDVKD.

This clonotype was detected ten times or more. The chain joins TRBV6-2 or TRBV6-3 to TRBJ2-1; 9 bases map to TRBD2. Germline loops: CDR1 MNHEY, CDR2 SVGEGT. J was trimmed by 3 bases and V by 8 bases; bases with no gene match: 8. The CDR3 has 15 amino acids. The CDR3 loop is CASGQAGGYYNEQFF. DNA for the CDR3: TGTGCCAGCGGACAAGCGGGAGGTTACTACAATGAGCAGTTCTTC.

This clonotype was recorded many times. The chain employs TRBV27 and TRBJ2-5; 10 nucleotides align to TRBD2. The CDR3 sequence is 20 residues long. The V gene's germline CDR1 is MNHEY and CDR2 SMNVEV (reference sequence). V dropped 2 bases and J dropped 3; count of bases not matched to a gene: 18. CDR3: CASSLKIAGGPEPSKETQYF. CDR3 coding DNA: TGTGCCAGCAGTTTAAAAATAGCGGGGGGACCCGAACCCAGCAAAGAGACCCAGTACTTC.

This clonotype was picked up many times. The chain joins TRBV5-1 to TRBJ1-1, with 8 nucleotides matching TRBD1. This CDR3 comprises 17 residues. Trimming removed 4 bases from V and 1 base from J; junction bases left unmatched: 12. CDR1 is SGHRS and CDR2 is YFSETQ in the germline V gene. The CDR3 spells CASSPTAGTGGNTEAFF. The CDR3 coding sequence is TGCGCCAGCAGCCCCACGGCCGGCACAGGGGGGAACACTGAAGCTTTCTTT.

This clonotype was seen at least ten times. The chain links TRBV5-6 to TRBJ2-7; D is unresolved. Germline assignment: CDR1 SGHDT and CDR2 YYEEEE. The CDR3 totals 16 residues. The V gene lost 1 base and the J gene lost 2 bases, with 16 bases spanning the gap. The CDR3 is CASSLWADHVTYEQYF. DNA of the CDR3: TGTGCCAGCAGCTTGTGGGCAGACCACGTTACCTACGAGCAGTACTTC.

This clonotype has ten or more counts. The chain uses TRBV7-2 and TRBJ1-2; D is undetermined. Trimming took off 0 bases at V and 1 base at J, with 12 bases between the two ends. This CDR3 spans 16 amino acids. Germline loops: CDR1 SGHTA, CDR2 FQGNSA. DNA for the CDR3: TGTGCCAGCAGCTTAGCAACTGGGGTTGGTAACTATGGCTACACCTTC. The encoded protein is CASSLATGVGNYGYTF. The full variable domain, rest sourced from reference TRBV7-2 and TRBJ1-2, is GAGVSQSPSNKVTEKGKDVELRCDPISGHTALYWYRQSLGQGLEFLIYFQGNSAPDKSGLPSDRFSAERTGGSVSTLTIQRTQQEDSAVYLCASSLATGVGNYGYTFGSGTRLTVV.

This clonotype was counted many times. V usage is TRBV12-3 or TRBV12-4 and J usage is TRBJ2-1, with no clear D. The CDR3 runs 12 residues. V lost 3 bases, J lost 7 bases, and 7 bases lay in between. CDR3 residues: CASSFRKNEQFF. In DNA form, the CDR3 reads TGTGCCAGCAGTTTTAGGAAAAATGAGCAGTTCTTC.

This sequence joins TRBV12-3 or TRBV12-4 and TRBJ1-1; no clear D. Trimming took 8 bases from V and 3 from J, leaving 22 bases between them. The CDR3 has 16 amino acids. CDR3 in amino acids: CASHKRRQRNDTEAFF. The CDR3 DNA follows: TGTGCCAGCCATAAAAGACGTCAAAGAAACGACACTGAAGCTTTCTTT.

This clonotype was recorded at least ten times. V and J are TRBV9 and TRBJ2-1, with a tentative D call TRBD1 (5 bases). Trimming took 3 bases from V and 10 from J, leaving 8 bases between them. This CDR3 is 11 amino acids long. CDR1 and CDR2 from the germline V gene are SGDLS and YYNGEE. CDR3 loop: CASSEGREQFF. DNA for the CDR3: TGTGCCAGCAGCGAGGGGCGGGAGCAGTTCTTC.

In its sample, this clonotype was seen many times. V usage is TRBV4-1 and J usage is TRBJ2-1; TRBD1 might be the D (6 bases). The V end was cut by 4 bases, the J end by 0 bases, with 19 bases between. The CDR3 covers 18 residues. The germline CDR1 and CDR2 sequences are MGHRA and YSYEKL. CDR3 residues: CASSLRGNQDSSYNEQFF. DNA for the CDR3: TGCGCCAGCAGCCTCAGGGGAAACCAGGATAGCTCCTACAATGAGCAGTTCTTC.

At least ten counts were recorded for this clonotype. J is TRBJ1-5 and V is TRBV12-3 or TRBV12-4; D ambiguous. The CDR3 has 14 amino acids. V lost 6 bases and J 5 bases, leaving 14 bases between the germline ends. The CDR3 sequence: CASSPDGNYQPQHF. In nucleotides, the CDR3 is TGTGCCAGCAGCCCCGACGGGAACTATCAGCCCCAGCATTTT.

Many counts were recorded for this clonotype. This chain links TRBV5-1 with TRBJ1-5, with D unresolved. With 0 bases removed from V and 6 bases from J, the gap between germline ends came to 13 bases. The CDR3 is made up of 15 amino acids. Germline CDR1 and CDR2: SGHRS and YFSETQ. CDR3 region: CASSLVAGIGQPQHF. The CDR3 DNA reads TGCGCCAGCAGCTTGGTAGCGGGTATCGGTCAGCCCCAGCATTTT.

This clonotype has ten or more counts. The chain joins TRBV12-3 or TRBV12-4 to TRBJ2-2; 7 bases are shared with TRBD2. The trim removed 3 bases at V and 5 bases at J, leaving 9 bases unmatched. This CDR3 has 16 residues. CDR3 protein: CASSFGGGGGTGELFF. Written as DNA, the CDR3 is TGTGCCAGCAGTTTCGGCGGGGGAGGAGGTACCGGGGAGCTGTTTTTT.

The sample holds a few counts of this clonotype. This could be a read error, since a much larger clone is one nucleotide away. Given the absence of the conserved phenylalanine or tryptophan at the CDR3 end, a read error is likely. The chain is built from TRBV5-5 and TRBJ1-1, with D unresolved. The germline V gene has CDR1 SGHKS and CDR2 YYEKEE (reference sequence). This CDR3 contains 12 residues. V was cut by 4 bases and J by 5 bases, with 9 bases left in between. The chain's CDR3 is CASSVSRTEAFC. In nucleotides, the CDR3 is TGTGCCAGCAGCGTGTCCCGAACTGAAGCTTTCTGT.

This clonotype was observed at least ten times. This sequence joins TRBV12-3 or TRBV12-4 and TRBJ2-2; maybe TRBD1 (6 bases). Deletions cut 5 bases from V and 5 bases from J, with 9 bases between. The CDR3 runs 13 residues. The CDR3: CASSARGTGELFF. CDR3 nucleotide sequence: TGTGCCAGCAGTGCAAGGGGGACCGGGGAGCTGTTTTTT.

This clonotype was counted at least ten times. The gene calls are TRBV25-1 and TRBJ1-3, with D possibly being TRBD1 (5 bases). The CDR3 length is 14 residues. V was trimmed by 3 bases and J by 3 bases, leaving 9 bases between them. CDR1 MGHDK and CDR2 SYGVNS come from the germline V gene. Here the CDR3 reads CASSEPGYGNTIYF. DNA for the CDR3: TGTGCCAGCAGTGAGCCAGGGTATGGAAACACCATATATTTT.

The table lists this clonotype with many counts. The chain couples TRBV4-1 to TRBJ1-5; D unclear. The CDR3 has 15 residues. Germline CDR1 MGHRA, CDR2 YSYEKL. V lost 1 base and J lost 5, with 12 bases in between. The CDR3 loop is CASSQGGGNDQPQHF. The DNA of the CDR3 is TGCGCCAGCAGCCAAGGTGGCGGGAACGATCAGCCCCAGCATTTT.

This clonotype was observed many times. The chain couples TRBV2 to TRBJ1-2; no clear D. The V gene's germline CDR1 is SNHLY and CDR2 FYNNEI. V gave up 2 bases and J gave up 8 bases, with 12 bases separating them. The CDR3 has 13 amino acids. The DNA for the CDR3 is TGTGCCAGCAGTGAACGCCAATATAAAGGCTACACCTTC. This gives the protein CASSERQYKGYTF.

There are many counts of this clonotype. The chain uses TRBV21-1 and TRBJ1-3; TRBD1, the table's D call, was not compared with the DNA. TRBV21-1 is recorded as a pseudogene. This CDR3 has 15 amino acids. The CDR3 reads CASSSPRGPGNTIYF. In DNA, the CDR3 is TGTGCCAGCAGCTCGCCCAGGGGGCCTGGAAACACCATATATTTT.